This TCR beta chain was recovered during a study of blood T cell repertoires in COVID-19. Using immunoSEQ multiplex PCR, the repertoire was profiled, and TCRdb retains in-frame clones only, with some absent. The table shows about 430,000 clones, with 70% to 90% occurring only once. V lost 0 bases to trimming and J lost 2 bases, with 13 bases between them. There are 17 residues in the CDR3. The germline V gene encodes CDR1 KGHSH and CDR2 LQKENI. Individuals drawn from 24 US areas were about 18 to 95 years old. The rearrangement joins TRBV18 to TRBJ1-4, with D perhaps matching TRBD1 (6 bases). The sequenced material came from PBMCs or T cells enriched from blood (not recorded which). This receptor was obtained from a woman aged 18-29 years who had been exposed to COVID-19. In DNA, the CDR3 is TGTGCCAGCTCACCACCAGAGGACAGTAAGACTAATGAAAAACTGTTTTTT. It translates to CASSPPEDSKTNEKLFF.